A single sample gave rise to the 24 T cell receptor beta chains below, sequenced in a study of shared clonotypes between healthy human individuals. TCRdb's table, derived via immunoSEQ multiplex PCR, lists solely in-frame clones and lacks some. The sample comprises 1,100,000 or so clones, about four fifths of which are singletons, and 0.5% to 0.6% rests with the top ten. Sequencing was done on a sample of memory CD4+ T cells from PBMCs. The subset here: CD45RA-negative fraction. The receptors shown here come from a man younger than 35 in good health. Some clones in this sample may be carry-over from other donors' samples.

The chain joins TRBV5-1 to TRBJ1-3; 7 bases fit TRBD1. The junction had 5 bases not matched to a gene; V was cut back by 2 bases and J by 0 bases. The CDR3 covers 16 residues. Germline CDR1 and CDR2: SGHRS and YFSETQ. CDR3 amino acids: CASSFRGQLSGNTIYF. As DNA, the CDR3 is TGCGCCAGCAGCTTCCGGGGACAGCTCTCTGGAAACACCATATATTTT.

The gene calls are TRBV30 and TRBJ2-3; D tentatively fits TRBD1 or TRBD2 (6 bases each). Germline V gene data show CDR1 as GTSNPN and CDR2 as SVGIG (reference sequence). The V gene lost 7 bases and the J gene lost 4 bases, with 21 bases spanning the gap. The CDR3 runs 15 residues. CDR3 in amino acids: CASPPDKGGPDTQYF. CDR3 DNA: TGTGCCTCCCCCCCCGACAAGGGGGGCCCAGATACGCAGTATTTT.

This clone occurred a few times. This chain links TRBV7-3 with TRBJ2-5; TRBD2 matches 16 bases. The CDR3 spans 21 residues. Germline V CDR1 and CDR2: SGHTA, FQGTGA. V lost 4 bases to trimming and J lost 1 base; unmatched junction nucleotides: 15. The CDR3 sequence is CASSSPPGLAGGRGFQETQYF. The CDR3 region has the DNA TGTGCCAGCAGCTCACCTCCGGGACTAGCGGGAGGGAGGGGGTTCCAAGAGACCCAGTACTTC.

The chain recombines TRBV7-6 with TRBJ2-5; 8 bases align to TRBD2. Germline CDR1 SGHVS, CDR2 FNYEAQ. This CDR3 is built from 14 residues. V was pared by 5 bases and J by 3 bases, with 5 bases of the junction left unmatched. The CDR3 DNA is TGTGCCAGCAGCAACTTGCGGGGGGAAGAGACCCAGTACTTC. Translated, it gives CASSNLRGEETQYF.

This clone appeared once. The chain has TRBV5-6 and TRBJ1-2; D unresolved. The CDR3 consists of 12 residues. Germline V lookup: CDR1 SGHDT, CDR2 YYEEEE. V lost 9 bases, J lost 8 bases, and 17 bases lay in between. The chain's CDR3 is CATAANLEGYTF. As DNA, the CDR3 is TGTGCCACGGCGGCAAACCTTGAGGGCTACACCTTC.

The genes are TRBV4-3 and TRBJ2-3, with D perhaps matching TRBD1 (7 bases). Deletions cut 4 bases from V and 5 bases from J, with 10 bases between. The CDR3 has 13 amino acids. The V gene's germline CDR1 is LGHNA and CDR2 YSLEER. CDR3 in amino acids: CASSLQGGDTQYF. In nucleotides, the CDR3 is TGCGCCAGCAGCCTGCAGGGGGGAGATACGCAGTATTTT.

The V and J genes are TRBV18 and TRBJ2-1; 10 bases fit TRBD2. The J segment lost 4 bases and the V segment lost 3 bases, leaving 3 bases of the junction unmatched. This CDR3 comprises 15 residues. Germline-derived CDR1 and CDR2 are KGHSH and LQKENI. The CDR3 region has the DNA TGTGCCAGCTCACCTCTAGCGGGGGATTACAATGAGCAGTTCTTC. This encodes CASSPLAGDYNEQFF.

There are a few counts of this clone. The chain is built from TRBV10-2 and TRBJ2-3; 11 positions agree with TRBD2. CDR3 length equals 16 residues. Per germline, CDR1 WSHSY and CDR2 SAAADI. The ends lost 7 bases at V and 0 bases at J; junction bases unmatched: 6. The CDR3 DNA follows: TGCGCCAGCACCTCGGGACTAGCGGCTAGCACAGATACGCAGTATTTT. Protein sequence: CASTSGLAASTDTQYF.

This chain connects TRBV7-2 to TRBJ2-5; the D gene is possibly TRBD2 (6 bases). Germline CDR1 SGHTA, CDR2 FQGNSA. V gave up 3 bases and J gave up 1 base, with 18 bases separating them. This CDR3 comprises 17 residues. The CDR3 DNA is TGTGCCAGCAGCTTGGCCGGTGGGCGGAGGGGCCAAGAGACCCAGTACTTC. It specifies CASSLAGGRRGQETQYF.

The chain employs TRBV4-2 and TRBJ2-3; D is unresolved. Trimming took off 2 bases at V and 0 bases at J, with 6 bases between the two ends. The CDR3 has 14 residues. Germline values: CDR1 LGHNA, CDR2 YNFKEQ. This CDR3 reads CASSQKTSTDTQYF. Written as DNA, the CDR3 is TGTGCCAGCAGCCAAAAAACTAGCACAGATACGCAGTATTTT.

The rearrangement joins TRBV28 to TRBJ1-3; 7 bases match TRBD1. Trimming at V came to 5 bases and at J to 5 bases, leaving 6 bases not matched to a gene. Looked up from germline, CDR1 is MDHEN and CDR2 is SYDVKM. CDR3 length: 14 amino acids. The CDR3, as DNA: TGTGCCAGCAGTAGACAGGGTAGTAGAAACACCATATATTTT. Translating gives CASSRQGSRNTIYF.

This sequence joins TRBV30 and TRBJ2-2; D ambiguous. The germline V and J ends were trimmed by 2 bases and 5 bases, with 9 bases remaining between them. The CDR3 extends over 13 amino acids. Germline CDR1 is GTSNPN and CDR2 is SVGIG (reference sequence). The CDR3 spells CAWSQLPTGELFF. The CDR3 DNA follows: TGTGCCTGGAGTCAGCTGCCAACCGGGGAGCTGTTTTTT. The full variable domain, with the rest looked up from reference TRBV30 and TRBJ2-2, is SQTIHQWPATLVQPVGSPLSLECTVEGTSNPNLYWYRQAAGRGLQLLFYSVGIGQISSEVPQNLSASRPQDRQFILSSKKLLLSDSGFYLCAWSQLPTGELFFGEGSRLTVL.

V and J are TRBV21-1 and TRBJ1-5. TRBV21-1 is tagged as a pseudogene. The CDR3 is 15 amino acids. CDR3 bases: TGTGCCAGCAGCCCAAAACCACCGAACAATCAGCCCCAGCATTTT. The encoded protein is CASSPKPPNNQPQHF.

The chain employs TRBV7-3 and TRBJ2-1; tentatively, D is TRBD2 (6 bases). The V gene's germline CDR1 is SGHTA and CDR2 FQGTGA. This CDR3 is built from 14 residues. V was clipped by 5 bases and J by 5 bases, with 13 bases between them. CDR3 DNA sequence: TGTGCCAGCAGCCTCGCGGGGACTGACAATGAGCAGTTCTTC. This codes for CASSLAGTDNEQFF. The entire variable domain, with the rest obtained from reference TRBV7-3 and TRBJ2-1, is as follows: GAGVSQTPSNKVTEKGKYVELRCDPISGHTALYWYRQSLGQGPEFLIYFQGTGAADDSGLPNDRFFAVRPEGSVSTLKIQRTERGDSAVYLCASSLAGTDNEQFFGPGTRLTVL.

This clone was found many times. V usage is TRBV5-1 and J usage is TRBJ2-7; 7 nucleotides line up with TRBD1. After removal of 0 bases from V and 0 bases from J, the junction contained 6 bases not matched to a gene. Germline CDR1 and CDR2: SGHRS and YFSETQ. The CDR3 is 16 residues long. The CDR3 bases are TGCGCCAGCAGCTTGGGACAGGGCCAAAGCTCCTACGAGCAGTACTTC. Translation: CASSLGQGQSSYEQYF.

This clone was observed once. The CDR3 here is CASSLIAGPNTGELFF. Here the CDR3 DNA reads TGTGCCAGCAGCTTAATCGCAGGACCCAACACCGGGGAGCTGTTTTTT. This chain links TRBV7-9 with TRBJ2-2; D gene uncertain. The CDR3 covers 16 residues. The germline gives CDR1 SEHNR, CDR2 FQNEAQ (reference sequence). With 2 bases removed from V and 2 bases from J, the gap between germline ends came to 12 bases.

The CDR3 is CASTRTGSSGNTIYF. Here the CDR3 DNA reads TGTGCCAGTACCCGGACCGGTAGCTCTGGAAACACCATATATTTT. The J gene is TRBJ1-3, the V gene TRBV19; D unresolved. The CDR3 length is 15 residues. Germline-derived CDR1 and CDR2 are LNHDA and SQIVND (reference sequence). V gave up 7 bases and J gave up 0 bases, with 13 bases separating them. The full variable domain, with the rest looked up from reference TRBV19 and TRBJ1-3, is DGGITQSPKYLFRKEGQNVTLSCEQNLNHDAMYWYRQDPGQGLRLIYYSQIVNDFQKGDIAEGYSVSREKKESFPLTVTSAQKNPTAFYLCASTRTGSSGNTIYFGEGSWLTVV.

The chain carries TRBV9 and TRBJ1-3, with TRBD2 matching 13 bases. The J call may be mistaken, given a closer DNA end match to TRBJ2-2. CDR1 SGDLS and CDR2 YYNGEE come from the germline V gene. The CDR3 spans 17 residues. The CDR3, as DNA: TGTGCCAGCAGCGACCGACTAGCGGGAGGGAACACCGGGGAGCTGTTTTTT. Protein product: CASSDRLAGGNTGELFF.

The rearrangement links TRBV19 to TRBJ2-2, with 10 positions matching TRBD2. Trimming at V came to 6 bases and at J to 6 bases, leaving 7 bases not matched to a gene. The CDR3 sequence is 15 residues long. The V gene's germline CDR1 is LNHDA and CDR2 SQIVND (reference sequence). CDR3 sequence (DNA): TGTGCCAGTAGAGGGCTAGCGGGAGTCTCCGGGGAGCTGTTTTTT. Its translation is CASRGLAGVSGELFF.

This sequence joins TRBV5-1 and TRBJ2-3, with D hard to call. Between the trimmed V and J ends, which lost 4 bases and 0 bases, there was a span of 9 bases. Germline V gene sequence: CDR1 SGHRS, CDR2 YFSETQ. The CDR3 is 14 amino acids. The CDR3 spells CASSPDISTDTQYF. The CDR3 DNA follows: TGCGCCAGCAGCCCCGACATAAGCACAGATACGCAGTATTTT.

Ten or more counts support this clone. This specimen includes other DNA sequences encoding the same CDR3. The CDR3 region is CASSLGQGYGYTF. The CDR3 DNA is TGTGCCAGCAGCTTAGGACAGGGGTATGGCTACACCTTC. The chain has TRBV11-2 and TRBJ1-2; 8 nucleotides match TRBD1. Germline CDR1 and CDR2: SGHAT and FQNNGV. The CDR3 spans 13 residues. V shed 1 base, J shed 5 bases, and the junction held 0 bases outside the gene matches. Drawing the rest from reference TRBV11-2 and TRBJ1-2, the complete variable domain is EAGVAQSPRYKIIEKRQSVAFWCNPISGHATLYWYQQILGQGPKLLIQFQNNGVVDDSQLPKDRFSAERLKGVDSTLKIQPAKLEDSAVYLCASSLGQGYGYTFGSGTRLTVV.

The CDR3 sequence: CASSQALDRDYTF. As DNA, the CDR3 is TGCGCCAGCAGCCAAGCCCTGGACCGGGACTACACCTTC. This chain uses TRBV4-1 with TRBJ1-2; D remains unclear. Germline V gene data show CDR1 as MGHRA and CDR2 as YSYEKL. CDR3 size: 13 residues. V was pared by 1 base and J by 10 bases, with 13 bases between.

This clone showed up many times. In the same sample, other DNA sequences code for this CDR3. J is TRBJ2-7 and V is TRBV29-1; D perhaps matches TRBD1 (6 bases). The V gene lost 1 base and the J gene lost 1 base, with 11 bases spanning the gap. This CDR3 has 14 residues. The V gene's germline CDR1 is SQVTM and CDR2 ANQGSEA. This CDR3 reads CSVEARGRSYEQYF. Here the CDR3 DNA reads TGCAGCGTTGAAGCCAGGGGACGGTCCTACGAGCAGTACTTC.

This clone was recorded only once. The V call is TRBV6-1, the J call TRBJ2-7; D is undetermined. The CDR3 is 11 amino acids. From germline, CDR1 is MNHNS and CDR2 SASEGT. V gave up 7 bases and J gave up 2 bases, with 6 bases separating them. CDR3: CASTQPYEQYF. The DNA of the CDR3 is TGTGCCAGCACCCAACCCTACGAGCAGTACTTC.